The next 30 T cell receptor beta chains were all read from a single sample in a study of T-cell reconstitution after alpha-beta-depleted transplantation in children. It was with unique molecular identifiers that the TCRbeta library was prepared. One entry per CDR3 protein, called by TCRdb with MiXCR from the PCR reads. In the table there are hundreds of thousands of distinct CDR3 sequences, more than 20% of which are singletons. The sequencing used PBMCs, mostly from graft donor cells, collected 360 days after TCRalphabeta/CD19-depleted stem cell transplant. Receptor source: a boy under two years old who had a stem cell transplant for acute myeloid leukemia, so the T cells may come from the graft donor.

The chain couples TRBV11-2 to TRBJ1-1; possible D gene TRBD1, 6 bases. Trimming shortened V by 0 bases and J by 5 bases, and 13 bases separated the two germline ends. The CDR3 loop spans 15 amino acids. Germline V gene lookup returns CDR1 SGHAT and CDR2 FQNNGV. In DNA, the CDR3 is TGTGCCAGCAGCTTAGAGGTAGGGGGAAAAACTGAAGCTTTCTTT. This translates into CASSLEVGGKTEAFF. The whole variable domain, filled in from reference TRBV11-2 and TRBJ1-1, reads EAGVAQSPRYKIIEKRQSVAFWCNPISGHATLYWYQQILGQGPKLLIQFQNNGVVDDSQLPKDRFSAERLKGVDSTLKIQPAKLEDSAVYLCASSLEVGGKTEAFFGQGTRLTVV.

This clonotype was counted ten times or more. This chain joins TRBV7-9 and TRBJ2-1; unclear D gene. Germline loops: CDR1 SEHNR, CDR2 FQNEAQ (reference sequence). The V end lost 5 bases, the J end lost 8 bases, and 7 bases lay between the germline ends. This CDR3 is 11 amino acids long. CDR3 amino acids: CASSPIDEQFF. CDR3 in DNA: TGTGCCAGCAGCCCAATAGATGAGCAGTTCTTC.

The V call is TRBV20-1, the J call TRBJ1-4, with 8 nucleotides matching TRBD1. CDR3 length: 13 residues. The germline gives CDR1 DFQATT, CDR2 SNEGSKA (reference sequence). With 6 bases clipped from V and 8 bases from J, the junction kept 8 bases outside the gene matches. CDR3 nucleotides: TGCAGTGCCACGGACAGGGTGAAAGAAAAACTGTTTTTT. Translating gives CSATDRVKEKLFF.

A few counts support this clonotype. The chain has TRBV29-1 and TRBJ2-7, with 11 bases matching TRBD1. V gave up 7 bases and J gave up 7 bases; unmatched junction bases: 9. The CDR3 length is 13 residues. CDR1 and CDR2 from the germline V gene are SQVTM and ANQGSEA. CDR3 in amino acids: CSARSGQGGEQYF. In DNA form, the CDR3 reads TGCAGCGCCCGTTCGGGACAGGGGGGGGAGCAGTACTTC.

This clonotype was seen at least ten times. The junction differs from germline at one of its ends, possibly a read error. V is TRBV7-2 and J is TRBJ1-2; a possible D gene is TRBD1 (5 bases). The germline CDR1 and CDR2 sequences are SGHTA and FQGNSA. CDR3 length equals 12 residues. CDR3 bases: TGTGCCAGCAGCTTAGCGATCGGGGCCCAAGACTTC. As protein: CASSLAIGAQDF.

This clonotype was seen a few times. This rearrangement joins TRBV12-3 or TRBV12-4 to TRBJ2-1; tentative D call: TRBD1 (5 bases). Trimming stripped 5 bases from V and 8 bases from J, with 10 bases between. There are 12 residues in the CDR3. CDR3 sequence (DNA): TGTGCCAGCAGTAAGACAGCCCATGAGCAGTTCTTC. This sequence encodes CASSKTAHEQFF.

The sample holds a few counts of this clonotype. The V and J genes are TRBV7-2 and TRBJ2-3; D uncertain. V was trimmed by 5 bases and J by 1 base, leaving 10 bases between them. Germline assignment: CDR1 SGHTA and CDR2 FQGNSA. The CDR3 covers 14 residues. DNA for the CDR3: TGTGCCAGCAGCCTTAAAAGTGGCACAGATACGCAGTATTTT. Protein: CASSLKSGTDTQYF.

This clonotype was counted only a few times. The CDR3 sequence: CASSLTGPAEAFF. The CDR3 nucleotides are TGTGCCAGCAGTCTCACCGGGCCCGCTGAAGCTTTCTTT. The chain has TRBV7-9 and TRBJ1-1; no reliable D call. CDR3 length: 13 amino acids. Germline V lookup: CDR1 SEHNR, CDR2 FQNEAQ (reference sequence). V lost 6 bases, J lost 6 bases, and 14 bases lay in between.

CDR3 DNA sequence: TGCGCCAGCAGCTCGACGGGACAAAACACCGGGGAGCTGTTTTTT. Translated, it gives CASSSTGQNTGELFF. The rearrangement joins TRBV5-1 to TRBJ2-2, with D possibly matching TRBD1 (6 bases). The germline V gene encodes CDR1 SGHRS and CDR2 YFSETQ. This CDR3 spans 15 amino acids. V was cut by 3 bases and J by 2 bases, with 11 bases left in between.

The table lists this clonotype with many counts. The chain employs TRBV3-1 and TRBJ2-7; D perhaps matches TRBD1 (6 bases). Trimming stripped 6 bases from V and 2 bases from J, with 11 bases between. From germline, CDR1 is LGHDT and CDR2 YNNKEL (reference sequence). The CDR3 spans 13 residues. The CDR3: CASRKDRTYEQYF. For the CDR3, the DNA is TGTGCCAGCAGAAAGGACAGAACCTACGAGCAGTACTTC.

Points on this clonotype: Just one base apart from a much larger clone, this may be a read error. This chain links TRBV2 with TRBJ2-2, with 8 nucleotides matching TRBD2. Germline V gene data show CDR1 as SNHLY and CDR2 as FYNNEI. The CDR3 runs to 14 residues. The CDR3 here is CASSPGGDTGDLFF. CDR3 bases: TGTGCCAGCAGTCCGGGAGGGGACACCGGGGATCTGTTTTTT.

V and J are TRBV20-1 and TRBJ1-5; D possibly corresponds to TRBD1 (5 bases). The CDR3 runs 16 residues. The V gene lost 0 bases and the J gene lost 0 bases, with 12 bases spanning the gap. Germline V gives CDR1 DFQATT, CDR2 SNEGSKA (reference sequence). The CDR3 region has the DNA TGCAGTGCTAGAGATAGGACACCTTATAGCAATCAGCCCCAGCATTTT. It codes for CSARDRTPYSNQPQHF.

V and J are TRBV6-1 and TRBJ2-3; D not certain. The CDR3 has 16 amino acids. In germline, CDR1 is MNHNS, CDR2 SASEGT. V lost 6 bases and J lost 0, with 16 bases in between. CDR3 DNA: TGTGCCAGCAGCTCCACTGGCGCCTATAGCACAGATACGCAGTATTTT. It specifies CASSSTGAYSTDTQYF.

The J gene is TRBJ1-2, the V gene TRBV9; 9 bases match TRBD1. Germline values: CDR1 SGDLS, CDR2 YYNGEE. The V gene end was trimmed by 2 bases and the J gene end by 8 bases; junction bases not matched to a gene: 7. This CDR3 is 14 amino acids long. CDR3 residues: CASSVDHRGQGYTF. The CDR3 nucleotides are TGTGCCAGCAGCGTGGATCACAGGGGGCAGGGCTACACCTTC.

The genes are TRBV6-1 and TRBJ2-7, with a tentative D call TRBD1 (5 bases). With 10 bases removed from V and 3 bases from J, the gap between germline ends came to 22 bases. CDR3 length: 15 amino acids. CDR1 and CDR2 from the germline V gene are MNHNS and SASEGT. The CDR3 DNA sequence: TGTGCCACCATCGGCGCAGGGAACCTTGGCTACGAGCAGTACGTC. This codes for CATIGAGNLGYEQYV.

The chain couples TRBV20-1 to TRBJ2-6; D gene ambiguous. V lost 6 bases to trimming and J lost 2 bases, with 17 bases between them. The CDR3 is 16 amino acids. Germline CDR1 is DFQATT and CDR2 is SNEGSKA (reference sequence). CDR3 region: CSASFPRLPGANVLTF. CDR3 DNA sequence: TGCAGTGCGAGTTTTCCTCGGCTCCCTGGGGCCAACGTCCTGACTTTC.

The chain uses TRBV27 and TRBJ2-1, with a tentative D call TRBD2 (6 bases). The ends were cut back, 0 bases at V and 5 bases at J, with 11 bases in the middle. Germline CDR1 reads MNHEY; CDR2 reads SMNVEV (reference sequence). This CDR3 contains 15 residues. The CDR3 loop reads CASSLSAGPDNEQFF. CDR3 bases: TGTGCCAGCAGTTTATCTGCGGGGCCCGACAATGAGCAGTTCTTC.

The chain has TRBV20-1 and TRBJ2-7; TRBD2 matches 11 bases. The germline CDR1 and CDR2 sequences are DFQATT and SNEGSKA (reference sequence). The CDR3 sequence is 14 residues long. Trimming removed 4 bases from V and 7 bases from J; junction bases left unmatched: 9. The CDR3 DNA reads as TGCAGTGCTACTCTAGCGGGGGGTAAGGGAGAGCAGTACTTC. Translation: CSATLAGGKGEQYF.

This sequence joins TRBV2 and TRBJ2-4; D is possibly TRBD2 (7 bases). V lost 7 bases and J 1 base, leaving 14 bases between the germline ends. This CDR3 contains 15 residues. The germline V gene has CDR1 SNHLY and CDR2 FYNNEI. CDR3 loop: CASTGGRQAKNIQYF. The CDR3 DNA reads TGTGCCAGCACCGGGGGGCGACAGGCCAAAAACATTCAGTACTTC.

This clonotype occurred a few times. The chain couples TRBV5-6 to TRBJ2-1; the D gene is possibly TRBD1 (6 bases). This CDR3 has 14 amino acids. The germline V gene encodes CDR1 SGHDT and CDR2 YYEEEE. V was pared by 5 bases and J by 7 bases, with 16 bases between. CDR3 nucleotide sequence: TGTGCCAGCAGTTCGTACAGGGAGTTAAATGAGCAGTTCTTC. Protein: CASSSYRELNEQFF.

The chain employs TRBV6-1 and TRBJ2-7; 8 bases match TRBD1. The CDR3 runs to 13 residues. CDR1 is MNHNS and CDR2 is SASEGT in the germline V gene. The V segment lost 4 bases and the J segment 4 bases; nucleotides outside the gene matches: 3. CDR3 sequence: CASSGNRGYEQYV. Written as DNA, the CDR3 is TGTGCCAGCAGTGGAAACAGGGGGTACGAGCAGTACGTC.

This clonotype was detected a few times. The chain joins TRBV20-1 to TRBJ1-6, with a possible D match to TRBD1 (5 bases). This CDR3 comprises 14 residues. The ends were cut back, 0 bases at V and 12 bases at J, with 15 bases in the middle. Germline values: CDR1 DFQATT, CDR2 SNEGSKA (reference sequence). CDR3 loop: CSAREDNSVRPLHF. CDR3 bases: TGCAGTGCTAGAGAGGACAACTCGGTTAGACCCCTCCACTTT.

This chain links TRBV7-7 with TRBJ2-2; D is possibly TRBD1 (6 bases). V lost 6 bases and J 6 bases, leaving 14 bases between the germline ends. The length of the CDR3 is 14 residues. Germline loops: CDR1 SSHAT, CDR2 FNYEAQ (reference sequence). The CDR3 DNA sequence: TGTGCCAGCAGTCCCTCAGGGGTTCCCGGGGAGCTGTTTTTT. It encodes CASSPSGVPGELFF.

In this sample, this clonotype turned up a few times. The chain recombines TRBV9 with TRBJ2-6; 9 nucleotides agree with TRBD1. CDR3 length: 17 residues. CDR1 SGDLS and CDR2 YYNGEE come from the germline V gene. V dropped 0 bases and J dropped 2; count of bases not matched to a gene: 3. CDR3 bases: TGTGCCAGCAGCGTAGAATACAGGGGGCCTGGGGCCAACGTCCTGACTTTC. Amino acid sequence: CASSVEYRGPGANVLTF. The complete variable domain, with remaining parts taken from reference TRBV9 and TRBJ2-6, reads DSGVTQTPKHLITATGQRVTLRCSPRSGDLSVYWYQQSLDQGLQFLIQYYNGEERAKGNILERFSAQQFPDLHSELNLSSLELGDSALYFCASSVEYRGPGANVLTFGAGSRLTVL.

The rearrangement links TRBV20-1 to TRBJ1-2, with D unclear. This CDR3 has 13 amino acids. Trimming pared 7 bases from V and 4 bases from J, leaving 16 bases between. Germline V gene data show CDR1 as DFQATT and CDR2 as SNEGSKA (reference sequence). The CDR3 DNA reads TGCAGTGTTTCCCGGAAGGGCTTCTATGGCTACACCTTC. As protein: CSVSRKGFYGYTF.

This clonotype was counted at least ten times. The chain uses TRBV11-2 and TRBJ1-6; D is possibly TRBD1 (5 bases). CDR1 is SGHAT and CDR2 is FQNNGV in the germline V gene. Trimming stripped 1 base from V and 8 bases from J, with 15 bases between. The CDR3 loop spans 16 amino acids. The DNA for the CDR3 is TGTGCCAGCAGCTTAGTAGGGGCTGGTCTTGATTCACCCCTCCACTTT. This sequence encodes CASSLVGAGLDSPLHF.

The sample holds a few counts of this clonotype. The chain uses TRBV28 and TRBJ2-1; tentatively, D is TRBD1 (5 bases). This CDR3 comprises 11 residues. V was pared by 2 bases and J by 15 bases, with 11 bases between. Germline V gene lookup returns CDR1 MDHEN and CDR2 SYDVKM. CDR3 DNA sequence: TGTGCCAGCAGTTTAGGCAGGGTTTCGTTCTTC. Translating it yields CASSLGRVSFF.

This clonotype was picked up many times. As DNA, the CDR3 is TGCAGTGCTATACGACCCGGCGTCTCCTACGAGCAGTACTTC. This encodes CSAIRPGVSYEQYF. The J gene is TRBJ2-7, the V gene TRBV20-1, with unresolved D. The CDR3 sequence is 14 residues long. Germline lookup yields CDR1 DFQATT and CDR2 SNEGSKA (reference sequence). Between the trimmed V and J ends, which lost 4 bases and 0 bases, there was a span of 13 bases.

V gene TRBV20-1 combines with J gene TRBJ2-3, with D possibly being TRBD2 (6 bases). The CDR3 totals 13 residues. Trimming left V 3 bases short and J 5 bases short, with 12 bases between. Germline values: CDR1 DFQATT, CDR2 SNEGSKA (reference sequence). Here the CDR3 reads CSARTRGLDTQYF. Here the CDR3 DNA reads TGCAGTGCTAGGACGCGGGGCTTAGATACGCAGTATTTT.

This clonotype showed up just a few times. This rearrangement joins TRBV6-1 to TRBJ2-7; D may be TRBD1 (6 bases). There are 16 residues in the CDR3. V was clipped by 4 bases and J by 2 bases, with 18 bases between them. Germline V CDR1 and CDR2: MNHNS, SASEGT. The DNA of the CDR3 is TGTGCCAGCAGTGGCGCCCGGGGACAATTCACCTACGAGCAGTACTTC. Amino acids: CASSGARGQFTYEQYF.